What follows describes a single T cell receptor (beta chain). This record belongs to a study of T cell responses to AZD1222 COVID-19 vaccine. The table came from immunoSEQ multiplex PCR; TCRdb's copy has only in-frame clones and leaves some out. The sample records 150,000 to 180,000 clones, approximately 87% being singletons. Germline CDR1 is SNHLY and CDR2 is FYNNEI. The CDR3 totals 13 residues. V dropped 4 bases and J dropped 1 base, with 7 bases sitting between them. Sequenced material: peripheral blood, taken 28 days after the second AZD1222 dose. This clonotype was obtained from an adult who received the AZD1222 COVID-19 vaccine. V and J are TRBV2 and TRBJ1-1; D is unresolved. The CDR3 sequence is CASSVSRNTEAFF. The CDR3 bases are TGTGCCAGCAGTGTGTCCAGGAACACTGAAGCTTTCTTT.